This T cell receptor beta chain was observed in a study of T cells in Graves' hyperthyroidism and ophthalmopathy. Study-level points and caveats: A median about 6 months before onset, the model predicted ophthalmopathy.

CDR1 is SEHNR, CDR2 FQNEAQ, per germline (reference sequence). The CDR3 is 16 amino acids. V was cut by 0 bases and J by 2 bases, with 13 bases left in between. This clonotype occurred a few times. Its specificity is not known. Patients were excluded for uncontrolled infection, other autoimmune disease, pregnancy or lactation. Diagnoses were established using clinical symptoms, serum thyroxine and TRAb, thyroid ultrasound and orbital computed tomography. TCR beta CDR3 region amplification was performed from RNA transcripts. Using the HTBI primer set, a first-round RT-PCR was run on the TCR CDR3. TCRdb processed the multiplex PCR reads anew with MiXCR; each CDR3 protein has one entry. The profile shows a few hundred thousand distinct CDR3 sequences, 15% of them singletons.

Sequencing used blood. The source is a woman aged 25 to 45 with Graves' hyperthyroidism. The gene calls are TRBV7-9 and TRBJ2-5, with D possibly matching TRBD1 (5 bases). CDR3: CASSLATGHRQETQYF. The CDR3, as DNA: TGTGCCAGCAGCTTAGCGACTGGACACAGACAAGAGACCCAGTACTTC.